The clone carrying this T cell receptor (beta chain) was observed a handful of times. Its antigen is as yet unknown. The CDR3 runs 14 residues. Germline CDR1 and CDR2: MNHEY and SMNVEV (reference sequence). V trimming: 6 bases; J trimming: 6 bases; junction bases outside the gene matches: 8. Treatment noted: approximately 9-day PBMC culture with coronavirus spike peptide pools or control peptides (ViraFEST assay). These data come from a study of vaccination and CD4 T cells after COVID-19. On the study more broadly: Convalescent participants consisted of six males and four females, two being Hispanic.

The Oncomine TCR Beta short-read assay was applied to DNA of cultured CD4+ T cells. TCRdb used MiXCR to reprocess the PCR reads, holding one entry per CDR3 protein. Among about 12,000 distinct CDR3 sequences listed, less than 80% were seen once. The gene calls are TRBV27 and TRBJ1-2; 9 positions agree with TRBD1. The TCR was taken from a human donor who had recovered from COVID-19. Sequences were derived from CD4+ T cells from blood, cultured in vitro, sampled before SARS-CoV-2 vaccination. The CDR3 DNA reads TGTGCCAGCAGGACGGGACAGGGTGGTGATGGCTACACCTTC. Its protein is CASRTGQGGDGYTF.